The 19 T cell receptor beta chains below were found in one sample sequenced in a study of human thymus T cells. Some clones are missing from TCRdb's copy, which holds only in-frame ones; the method was immunoSEQ multiplex PCR. Here the sample spans roughly 60,000 clones, 85% to 95% being singletons. Material for sequencing was blood. These receptors were taken from a boy less than two years old with a congenital heart defect but otherwise immunologically healthy.

The chain couples TRBV2 to TRBJ2-3; perhaps TRBD1 as D (5 bases). V shed 11 bases and J shed 0 bases, with 12 bases lying between them. This CDR3 is 13 amino acids long. Germline CDR1 reads SNHLY; CDR2 reads FYNNEI. The CDR3 nucleotides are TGTGCCGGCTCAGGGTGGAGCACAGATACGCAGTATTTT. Translating it yields CAGSGWSTDTQYF.

The V gene is TRBV28, the J gene TRBJ1-4; D is unclear. The CDR3 loop spans 16 amino acids. CDR1 and CDR2 (germline): MDHEN, SYDVKM. With 5 bases removed from V and 0 bases from J, the gap between germline ends came to 13 bases. This chain's CDR3 is CASSPIISATNEKLFF. The CDR3 DNA follows: TGTGCCAGCAGTCCGATAATATCCGCAACTAATGAAAAACTGTTTTTT.

V usage is TRBV7-2 and J usage is TRBJ2-1; no reliable D call. The ends were cut back, 5 bases at V and 3 bases at J, with 14 bases in the middle. Germline V gene sequence: CDR1 SGHTA, CDR2 FQGNSA. CDR3 length: 15 residues. The CDR3 bases are TGTGCCAGCAGCCCGTTTCCGGCTGGCTACAATGAGCAGTTCTTC. Its protein is CASSPFPAGYNEQFF.

V and J are TRBV27 and TRBJ2-7; D gene uncertain. The germline V gene encodes CDR1 MNHEY and CDR2 SMNVEV (reference sequence). The length of the CDR3 is 14 residues. The V gene lost 5 bases and the J gene lost 0 bases, with 11 bases spanning the gap. This CDR3 is CASSHKPVSYEQYF. DNA for the CDR3: TGTGCCAGCAGTCACAAACCCGTCTCCTACGAGCAGTACTTC.

This clone was seen only a few times. This chain connects TRBV7-9 to TRBJ1-3; TRBD1 matches 7 bases. This CDR3 comprises 14 residues. Trimming at V came to 5 bases and at J to 2 bases, leaving 3 bases not matched to a gene. In germline, CDR1 is SEHNR, CDR2 FQNEAQ (reference sequence). CDR3 sequence (DNA): TGTGCCAGCAGCGCAGGACAGGCTGGAAACACCATATATTTT. Protein sequence: CASSAGQAGNTIYF.

The rearrangement uses TRBV5-1 and TRBJ2-5; TRBD1 aligns across 7 bases. The CDR3 covers 15 residues. V shed 0 bases, J shed 3 bases, and the junction held 5 bases outside the gene matches. Looked up from germline, CDR1 is SGHRS and CDR2 is YFSETQ. The CDR3 nucleotides are TGCGCCAGCAGCTTGGTGGCCGGGACAGAAGAGACCCAGTACTTC. This encodes CASSLVAGTEETQYF.

This clone was seen only a few times. J is TRBJ2-7 and V is TRBV5-6; D is undetermined. V was clipped by 0 bases and J by 2 bases, with 3 bases between them. This CDR3 contains 12 residues. In germline, CDR1 is SGHDT, CDR2 YYEEEE. This CDR3 reads CASSLDTYEQYF. The CDR3 DNA reads TGTGCCAGCAGCTTGGACACCTACGAGCAGTACTTC.

In its sample, this clone was seen a few times. This chain joins TRBV7-9 and TRBJ2-1; 7 bases map to TRBD2. Per germline, CDR1 SEHNR and CDR2 FQNEAQ (reference sequence). CDR3 size: 15 residues. V lost 3 bases and J lost 8; bases outside the gene matches: 10. CDR3 coding DNA: TGTGCCAGCAGCTTGACTAGCTGGATCCCCGATGAGCAGTTCTTC. This sequence encodes CASSLTSWIPDEQFF.

The chain couples TRBV29-1 to TRBJ2-7; D might be TRBD1 (5 bases). The CDR3 totals 12 residues. Germline CDR1 and CDR2: SQVTM and ANQGSEA. Trimming stripped 6 bases from V and 5 bases from J, with 14 bases between. The CDR3 spells CSVQVTENEQYF. CDR3 nucleotides: TGCAGCGTACAGGTTACGGAGAACGAGCAGTACTTC.

This rearrangement joins TRBV19 to TRBJ1-1; no reliable D call. The CDR3 contains 14 residues. The V and J ends lost 3 bases and 1 base respectively, with 9 bases between them. Germline CDR1 LNHDA, CDR2 SQIVND (reference sequence). CDR3 residues: CASSIPAQNTEAFF. CDR3 bases: TGTGCCAGTAGTATCCCCGCACAGAACACTGAAGCTTTCTTT.

CDR3 region: CASSWRPHNEQFF. CDR3 in DNA: TGTGCCAGCAGTTGGCGACCACACAATGAGCAGTTCTTC. This chain uses TRBV28 with TRBJ2-1, with D hard to call. CDR3 length equals 13 residues. V was cut by 4 bases and J by 5 bases, with 9 bases left in between. The germline CDR1 and CDR2 sequences are MDHEN and SYDVKM.

V is TRBV19 and J is TRBJ1-1, with 9 bases identical to TRBD1. The CDR3 spans 13 residues. Germline assignment: CDR1 LNHDA and CDR2 SQIVND (reference sequence). V trimming: 3 bases; J trimming: 8 bases; junction bases outside the gene matches: 4. As DNA, the CDR3 is TGTGCCAGTAGTATGGGACAGGGAGGGGAAGCTTTCTTT. It specifies CASSMGQGGEAFF.

This sequence joins TRBV2 and TRBJ2-7; D might be TRBD2 (6 bases). V lost 7 bases and J 5 bases, leaving 12 bases between the germline ends. The CDR3 covers 12 residues. Germline V gene sequence: CDR1 SNHLY, CDR2 FYNNEI. Written as DNA, the CDR3 is TGTGCCAGCAAGGAGGGTCCCCACGAGCAGTACTTC. Translation: CASKEGPHEQYF.

This sequence joins TRBV29-1 and TRBJ2-7; D remains ambiguous. V lost 4 bases and J lost 5, with 18 bases in between. There are 14 residues in the CDR3. Germline lookup yields CDR1 SQVTM and CDR2 ANQGSEA. The CDR3 nucleotides read TGCAGCGTTGGAGAGGCGCTCTTGGGGAACGAGCAGTACTTC. The encoded protein is CSVGEALLGNEQYF.

CDR3 in DNA: TGTGCCACCAGCAGGGCCCTAGATGAGCAGTTCTTC. This translates into CATSRALDEQFF. The J gene is TRBJ2-1, the V gene TRBV15, with D uncertain. V was cut by 3 bases and J by 8 bases, with 8 bases left in between. The germline CDR1 and CDR2 sequences are LNHNV and YYDKDF (reference sequence). The CDR3 is 12 residues long.

The chain links TRBV6-1 to TRBJ2-3, with 7 positions matching TRBD2. CDR1 and CDR2 from the germline V gene are MNHNS and SASEGT. Germline trimming cut 2 bases from V and 3 bases from J; bases unmatched to any gene: 5. The CDR3 contains 15 residues. The CDR3 region has the DNA TGTGCCAGCAGTGAAAGTCTAGCGGTAACAGATACGCAGTATTTT. It is translated as CASSESLAVTDTQYF.

This rearrangement joins TRBV2 to TRBJ2-3; 9 bases agree with TRBD2. CDR3 size: 15 residues. J lost 2 bases, V lost 6 bases, and 6 bases had no gene match. CDR1 is SNHLY, CDR2 FYNNEI, per germline. Written as DNA, the CDR3 is TGTGCCAGCAGGGGAGCGGGGGGTCTCACAGATACGCAGTATTTT. Its protein is CASRGAGGLTDTQYF.

V is TRBV6-5 and J is TRBJ2-5, with D unclear. V shed 2 bases and J shed 1 base, with 11 bases lying between them. The germline V gene has CDR1 MNHEY and CDR2 SVGAGI. CDR3 length: 15 amino acids. CDR3 amino acids: CASSYAARTQETQYF. CDR3 in DNA: TGTGCCAGCAGTTACGCCGCCAGAACCCAAGAGACCCAGTACTTC.

DNA for the CDR3: TGTGCCAGCAGCCGGTTCGGGGGCTCCTACAATGAGCAGTTCTTC. This encodes CASSRFGGSYNEQFF. The V call is TRBV5-6, the J call TRBJ2-1; D is perhaps TRBD2 (6 bases). V lost 4 bases and J 0 bases, leaving 11 bases between the germline ends. The CDR3 runs to 15 residues. Germline V gives CDR1 SGHDT, CDR2 YYEEEE.